This note documents a single T cell receptor beta chain sequence. Its cognate antigen has yet to be identified. Qualities for individual bases were not recorded, and no much larger clone is one base off. The immunoSEQ Assay was used to sequence TCRbeta CDR3 regions. After extraction, genomic DNA underwent amplification by bias-controlled multiplex PCR, followed by high-throughput sequencing. Turning to the authors' computational methods: To quantify the absolute abundance of every unique TCRbeta CDR3 region, sequences were collapsed and filtered. Usable DNA was measured by amplifying reference genes present in all nucleated cells, and TCRbeta template counts were normalized to that usable DNA to estimate T cell fraction. Repertoire TCRs were annotated as SARS-CoV-2-specific by exact matching of V gene, CDR3 amino acid sequence and J gene to a known reactive TCR set. MIRA supplied the reference SARS-CoV-2 TCR set, which was filtered for enrichment in COVID-19-positive ImmuneCODE repertoires so that public or cross-reactive TCRs were removed. Using the MIRA antigens, annotated TCRs were further analysed by specific ORF or by position within an ORF. Breadth was defined as annotated unique rearrangements over total unique productive rearrangements; depth was the summed frequency of those rearrangements. Two-sided Wilcoxon rank-sum tests were used to compare TCR breadth between groups. What TCRdb holds here is the immuneACCESS table cut down to in-frame rearrangements. Part of the clones is not present; checked against another copy, under half of the missing clones reflect an unresolved V gene, and the others are unexplained. That table furnishes V, J and clone size, whereas the DNA furnished D and trimming. This sample is represented by some 410,000 clones; around 93% of them were singletons. The top ten constitute approximately 1.7% of the sample.

The sample's treatment or condition, from its label and the paper: around 19 received Ad26.COV2.S at low or high dose, single or two shots; about 5 received placebo; per-sample allocation not given. Repertoires of vaccine and placebo recipients were sequenced from samples taken on day 63 after the first injection. In Cohort 1b, roughly 25 adults aged 18-55 years were enrolled at a single site in Boston, USA, between 29 July and 7 August 2020. Ad26.COV2.S was a replication-incompetent adenovirus type 26 vector that expressed a prefusion-stabilized SARS-CoV-2 spike protein derived from the original Wuhan strain. This entry is derived from a study of Ad26.COV2.S vaccination and SARS-CoV-2 variants (dated by TCRdb to 2020 to 2022). With regard to the full study: Donors in the vaccine arm were drawn from COV1001, a multicentre, randomized, double-blind, placebo-controlled phase I-IIa trial testing Ad26.COV2.S in healthy adults. The TCR-sequenced set comprised roughly 30 samples: approximately 19 Ad26.COV2.S vaccine recipients, 5 placebo recipients and 8 SARS-CoV-2 convalescent individuals. TCRbeta repertoire sequencing was used to assess the specificity and breadth of SARS-CoV-2-reactive T cell receptors after Ad26.COV2.S vaccination. Trial participants were randomized into five groups of five, in which low-dose or high-dose Ad26.COV2.S was given once or twice, or placebo was given on both occasions. Dosing of Ad26.COV2.S was intramuscular, at either 5x10^10 or 1x10^11 viral particles, delivered as one shot or as two shots spaced 56 days apart. Investigators did not know the trial group allocation while performing experiments and assessing outcomes. Beyond this particular receptor, the publication reports: Comparable non-spike TCR breadth was observed between vaccine and placebo recipients, consistent with only spike being contained in the vaccine. Compared with placebo recipients, Ad26.COV2.S recipients showed higher spike-specific TCR breadth (P = 0.0014). The study was not powered for comparison of responses between vaccine doses or regimens. After vaccination, spike-specific CD8+ and CD4+ T cell responses were reported to show substantial breadth. The authors noted that total T cell responses may have been underestimated by the TCR breadth and depth analyses.

There are 16 amino acids in the CDR3, from cysteine to phenylalanine inclusive. Only CDR3 DNA remains: 48 bases, in frame from the first base. CDR1 SGHRS and CDR2 YFSETQ were looked up in the germline V gene. After removal of 4 bases from V and 5 bases from J, the junction retains 15 bases not matched to a gene. The input for sequencing was peripheral blood, taken in a trial of Ad26.COV2.S vaccine versus placebo. The sequence derives from a person aged 18-65 years who received the Ad26.COV2.S COVID-19 vaccine or a placebo. The chain is assembled from TRBV5-1 and TRBJ2-7, with 7 middle bases fitting TRBD1. CDR3 loop: CASSPGWGTVGHEQYF. The nucleotides read TGCGCCAGCAGCCCGGGGTGGGGGACAGTGGGCCACGAGCAGTACTTC.